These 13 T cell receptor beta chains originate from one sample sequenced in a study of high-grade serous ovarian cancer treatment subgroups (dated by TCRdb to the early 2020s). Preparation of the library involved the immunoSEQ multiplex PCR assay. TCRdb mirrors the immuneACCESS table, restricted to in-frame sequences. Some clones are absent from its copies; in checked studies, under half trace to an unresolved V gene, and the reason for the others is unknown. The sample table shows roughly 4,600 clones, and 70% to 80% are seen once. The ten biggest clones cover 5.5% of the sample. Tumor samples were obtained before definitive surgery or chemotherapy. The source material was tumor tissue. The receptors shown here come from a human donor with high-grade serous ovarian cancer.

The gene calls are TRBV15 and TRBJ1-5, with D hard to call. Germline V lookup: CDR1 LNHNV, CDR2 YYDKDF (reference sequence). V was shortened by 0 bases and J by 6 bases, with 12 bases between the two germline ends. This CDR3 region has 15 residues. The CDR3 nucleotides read TGTGCCACCAGCAGAGATAGGGAGCGGAGTCAGCCCCAGCATTTT. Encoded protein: CATSRDRERSQPQHF.

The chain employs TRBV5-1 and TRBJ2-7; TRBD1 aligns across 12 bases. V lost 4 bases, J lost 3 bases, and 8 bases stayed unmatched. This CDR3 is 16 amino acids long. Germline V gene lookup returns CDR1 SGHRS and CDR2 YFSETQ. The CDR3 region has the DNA TGCGCCAGCAGCCCCGGGACAGGGGGCAAAATCTACGAGCAGTACTTC. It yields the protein CASSPGTGGKIYEQYF.

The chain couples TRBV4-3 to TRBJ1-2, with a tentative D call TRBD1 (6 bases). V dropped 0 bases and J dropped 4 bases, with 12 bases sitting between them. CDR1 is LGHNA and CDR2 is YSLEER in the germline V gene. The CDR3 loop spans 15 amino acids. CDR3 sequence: CASSQDPGQPYGYTF. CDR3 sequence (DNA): TGCGCCAGCAGCCAAGATCCCGGACAGCCCTATGGCTACACCTTC.

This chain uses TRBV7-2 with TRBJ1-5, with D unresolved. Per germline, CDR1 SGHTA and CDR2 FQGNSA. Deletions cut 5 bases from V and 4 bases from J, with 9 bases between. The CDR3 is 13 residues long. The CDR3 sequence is CASSVTGNQPQHF. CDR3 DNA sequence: TGTGCCAGCAGCGTGACCGGGAATCAGCCCCAGCATTTT.

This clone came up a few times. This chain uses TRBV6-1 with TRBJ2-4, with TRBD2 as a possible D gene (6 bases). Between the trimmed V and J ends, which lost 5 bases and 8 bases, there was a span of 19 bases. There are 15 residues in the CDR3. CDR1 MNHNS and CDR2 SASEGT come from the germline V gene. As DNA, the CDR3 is TGTGCCAGCAGTTTTCTTAGCGGAGGCGGGGACATTCAGTACTTC. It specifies CASSFLSGGGDIQYF.

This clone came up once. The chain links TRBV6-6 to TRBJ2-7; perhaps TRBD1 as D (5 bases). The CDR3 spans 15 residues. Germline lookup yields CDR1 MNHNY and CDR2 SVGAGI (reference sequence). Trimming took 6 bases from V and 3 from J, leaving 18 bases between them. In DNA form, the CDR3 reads TGTGCCAGCAGCCCCGTGACAGCTTACGGCTACGAGCAGTACTTC. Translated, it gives CASSPVTAYGYEQYF.

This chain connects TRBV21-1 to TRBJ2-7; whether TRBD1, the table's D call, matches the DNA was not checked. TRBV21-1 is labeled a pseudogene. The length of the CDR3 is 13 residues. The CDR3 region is CASSKDRRKEQYF. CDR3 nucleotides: TGTGCCAGCAGCAAAGACAGGAGAAAAGAGCAGTACTTC.

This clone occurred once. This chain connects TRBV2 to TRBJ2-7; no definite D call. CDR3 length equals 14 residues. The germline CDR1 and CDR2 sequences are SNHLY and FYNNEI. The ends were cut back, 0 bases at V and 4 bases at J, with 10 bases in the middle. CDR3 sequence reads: CASSEARWGYEQYV. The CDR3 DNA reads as TGTGCCAGCAGTGAAGCGAGATGGGGATACGAGCAGTACGTC.

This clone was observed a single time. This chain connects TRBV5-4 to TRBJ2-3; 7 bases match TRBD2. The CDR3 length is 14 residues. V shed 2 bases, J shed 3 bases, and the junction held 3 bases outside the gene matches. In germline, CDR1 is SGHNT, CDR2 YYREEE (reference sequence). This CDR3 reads CASSFGLETDTQYF. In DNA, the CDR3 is TGTGCCAGCAGCTTCGGACTAGAAACAGATACGCAGTATTTT.

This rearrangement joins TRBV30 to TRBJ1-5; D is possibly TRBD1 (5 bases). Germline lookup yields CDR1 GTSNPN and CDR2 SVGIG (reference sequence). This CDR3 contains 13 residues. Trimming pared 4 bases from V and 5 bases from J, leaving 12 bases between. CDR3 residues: CAWNSWGDQPQHF. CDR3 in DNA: TGTGCCTGGAATAGTTGGGGGGATCAGCCCCAGCATTTT.

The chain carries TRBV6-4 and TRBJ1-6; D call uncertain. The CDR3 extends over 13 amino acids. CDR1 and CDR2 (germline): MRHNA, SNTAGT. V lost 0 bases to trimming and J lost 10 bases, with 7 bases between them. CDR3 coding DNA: TGTGCCAGCAGTGACTCGAGGGTATCACCCCTCCACTTT. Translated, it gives CASSDSRVSPLHF.

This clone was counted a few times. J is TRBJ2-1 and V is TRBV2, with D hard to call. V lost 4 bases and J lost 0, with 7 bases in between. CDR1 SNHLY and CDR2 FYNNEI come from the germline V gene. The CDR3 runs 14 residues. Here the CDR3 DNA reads TGTGCCAGCAGTGTCCAGGCCTCCTACAATGAGCAGTTCTTC. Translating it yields CASSVQASYNEQFF.

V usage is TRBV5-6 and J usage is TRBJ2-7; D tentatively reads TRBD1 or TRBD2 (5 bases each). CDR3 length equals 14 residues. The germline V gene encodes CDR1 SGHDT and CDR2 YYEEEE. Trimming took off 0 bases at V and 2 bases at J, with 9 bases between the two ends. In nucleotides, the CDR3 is TGTGCCAGCAGCTTGGGAGGGGATACCTACGAGCAGTACTTC. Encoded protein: CASSLGGDTYEQYF. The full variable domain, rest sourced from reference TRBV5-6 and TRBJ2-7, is DAGVTQSPTHLIKTRGQQVTLRCSPKSGHDTVSWYQQALGQGPQFIFQYYEEEERQRGNFPDRFSGHQFPNYSSELNVNALLLGDSALYLCASSLGGDTYEQYFGPGTRLTVT.